These T cell receptor beta chains were read from a single sample in a study of naive and memory T cell subsets. A single record per CDR3 protein comes from TCRdb applying MiXCR to the UMI-ligation and nested PCR reads. The repertoire holds around 160,000 distinct CDR3 sequences, with approximately 15% as singletons. The sample comprised naive CD4+ T cells from blood. These receptors all come from a human donor in good health. Both conserved end residues are trimmed from each CDR3. The order of the fields is clone size, V gene, J gene, CDR3 protein. Clone size is stated in some rows and not others, as once, few, many or a class when expanded.

clone_size: -
v_call: TRBV5-1
j_call: TRBJ2-1
cdr3_aa: ASSFPSNEQF

clone_size: few
v_call: TRBV10-3
j_call: TRBJ2-1
cdr3_aa: AINLSGTRSYNEQF

clone_size: few
v_call: TRBV5-1
j_call: TRBJ2-5
cdr3_aa: ASSPGTSGSETQY

clone_size: -
v_call: TRBV10-3
j_call: TRBJ2-1
cdr3_aa: AISESTSAYNEQF

clone_size: -
v_call: TRBV27
j_call: TRBJ2-1
cdr3_aa: ASRGLAGSYNEQF

clone_size: few
v_call: TRBV3-1
j_call: TRBJ2-7
cdr3_aa: ASSQEGTRNSYEQY

clone_size: -
v_call: TRBV7-9
j_call: TRBJ1-1
cdr3_aa: ASSPSFLNTEAF

clone_size: few
v_call: TRBV2
j_call: TRBJ2-2
cdr3_aa: ASRTRTSGAGELF

clone_size: -
v_call: TRBV7-6
j_call: TRBJ2-5
cdr3_aa: ASSGSCLETQY

clone_size: -
v_call: TRBV28
j_call: TRBJ2-7
cdr3_aa: ASSLGQGKGEQY

clone_size: -
v_call: TRBV7-2
j_call: TRBJ2-3
cdr3_aa: ASSLRLAGAPDTQY

clone_size: few
v_call: TRBV5-1
j_call: TRBJ2-1
cdr3_aa: ASSLGAGTGEQF

clone_size: few
v_call: TRBV20-1
j_call: TRBJ2-1
cdr3_aa: SAAARTSDYNEQF

clone_size: -
v_call: TRBV28
j_call: TRBJ2-5
cdr3_aa: ASSWDSQETQY

clone_size: few
v_call: TRBV20-1
j_call: TRBJ2-7
cdr3_aa: SARPGGRPYEQY

clone_size: few
v_call: TRBV9
j_call: TRBJ2-5
cdr3_aa: ASSVVGGRRETQY

clone_size: many
v_call: TRBV12-3/TRBV12-4
j_call: TRBJ2-7
cdr3_aa: ASSLPGGRRQY

clone_size: -
v_call: TRBV27
j_call: TRBJ2-5
cdr3_aa: TSTKARRNWTQY

clone_size: many
v_call: TRBV29-1
j_call: TRBJ2-2
cdr3_aa: SVEWTGTGELF

clone_size: few
v_call: TRBV19
j_call: TRBJ2-3
cdr3_aa: ASRDRGWADTQY

clone_size: -
v_call: TRBV20-1
j_call: TRBJ2-7
cdr3_aa: SASIRGVSYEQY

clone_size: -
v_call: TRBV13
j_call: TRBJ2-3
cdr3_aa: ASRKGVGTEY

clone_size: -
v_call: TRBV29-1
j_call: TRBJ2-2
cdr3_aa: SAQGLAGTNTGELF